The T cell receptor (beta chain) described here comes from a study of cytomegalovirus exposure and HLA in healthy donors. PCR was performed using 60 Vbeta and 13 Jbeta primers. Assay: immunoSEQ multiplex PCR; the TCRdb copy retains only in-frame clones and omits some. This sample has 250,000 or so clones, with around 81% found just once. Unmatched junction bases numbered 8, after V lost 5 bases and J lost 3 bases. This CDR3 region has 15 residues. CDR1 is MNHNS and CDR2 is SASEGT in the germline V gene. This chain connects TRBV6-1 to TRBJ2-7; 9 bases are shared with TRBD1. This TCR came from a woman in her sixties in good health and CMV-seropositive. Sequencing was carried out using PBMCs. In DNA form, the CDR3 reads TGTGCCAGCAGTCCAACAGGGGGCGTCGGCTACGAGCAGTACTTC. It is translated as CASSPTGGVGYEQYF.